The next 30 T cell receptor beta chains were all read from a single sample in a study of spatial heterogeneity in lung cancer. TCRdb called the 5' RACE reads again in MiXCR, with one record for every CDR3 protein. The table has about 800 distinct CDR3 sequences, nearly 20% seen once. Time point of the sample: sample taken at primary tumor resection. Whole RNA was taken from tumor, nontumor lung or frozen PBMC; it was then sequenced unsorted. The specimen was PBMCs, collected at surgery. The source of these receptors is a male donor with early-stage non-small cell lung cancer.

This clonotype is hyperexpanded (1% or more) by share. Because this beta chain is a stray read in a library intended to capture alpha chains, its abundance should not be given much weight. This chain connects TRBV6-5 to TRBJ2-2; D perhaps matches TRBD1 (7 bases). Germline-derived CDR1 and CDR2 are MNHEY and SVGAGI. This CDR3 spans 14 amino acids. The ends were cut back, 5 bases at V and 6 bases at J, with 13 bases in the middle. The CDR3 here is CASSRQGLAGELFF. CDR3 DNA sequence: TGTGCCAGCAGTCGACAGGGACTCGCCGGGGAGCTGTTTTTT.

By share, this clonotype ranks as large. For a library built for alpha chains, this beta chain is a stray read; little rests on its size. This chain connects TRBV3-1 to TRBJ2-1, with D perhaps matching TRBD1 or TRBD2 (5 bases each). Trimming shortened V by 0 bases and J by 5 bases, and 11 bases separated the two germline ends. The CDR3 loop spans 15 amino acids. CDR1 LGHDT and CDR2 YNNKEL come from the germline V gene (reference sequence). The CDR3 nucleotides are TGTGCCAGCAGCCAAGATCCGAGGGACCACAATGAGCAGTTCTTC. Encoded protein: CASSQDPRDHNEQFF.

This clonotype appeared a few times. Within a library made for alpha chains, this beta chain is off target, and its count is uninformative. The chain has TRBV28 and TRBJ1-1; no clear D gene. The germline gives CDR1 MDHEN, CDR2 SYDVKM. The V end lost 6 bases, the J end lost 5 bases, and 13 bases lay between the germline ends. The CDR3 runs 13 residues. CDR3 amino acids: CASSRPAGTEAFF. The CDR3 coding sequence is TGTGCCAGCAGCCGCCCGGCGGGTACTGAAGCTTTCTTT.

In its sample, this clonotype was seen a few times. For a library built for alpha chains, this beta chain is a stray read; little rests on its size. The chain recombines TRBV7-2 with TRBJ2-7, with 13 nucleotides matching TRBD2. CDR3 size: 14 residues. CDR1 is SGHTA and CDR2 is FQGNSA in the germline V gene. The trim removed 5 bases at V and 6 bases at J, leaving 4 bases unmatched. CDR3 amino acids: CASSLGLAGVEQYF. As DNA, the CDR3 is TGTGCCAGCAGCCTTGGACTAGCGGGGGTCGAGCAGTACTTC.

As regards this clonotype: This beta chain slipped into a library made for alpha chains as a stray read, so its size is not meaningful. The CDR3 sequence: CSASTRDTQYF. For the CDR3, the DNA is TGCAGTGCTAGTACTAGAGATACGCAGTATTTT. V gene TRBV20-1 combines with J gene TRBJ2-3; possible D gene TRBD2, 5 bases. The V and J ends lost 3 bases and 5 bases respectively, with 6 bases between them. CDR3 size: 11 residues. Germline CDR1 and CDR2: DFQATT and SNEGSKA (reference sequence).

This clonotype ranks as large. A library made for alpha chains picked up this beta chain off target, so its size means little. This chain joins TRBV6-6 and TRBJ2-5, with TRBD2 as a possible D gene (5 bases). This CDR3 is built from 16 residues. Germline values: CDR1 MNHNY, CDR2 SVGAGI (reference sequence). Trimming left V 0 bases short and J 5 bases short, with 16 bases between. Here the CDR3 reads CASSYSHDSSGETQYF. The CDR3 region has the DNA TGTGCCAGCAGTTACTCACACGATTCCTCGGGGGAGACCCAGTACTTC.

For this clonotype: Found in a library prepared for alpha chains, this beta chain is an off-target read, and its abundance has little meaning. This sequence joins TRBV5-6 and TRBJ2-3, with a weak D call TRBD1 (6 bases). Germline assignment: CDR1 SGHDT and CDR2 YYEEEE. V was pared by 5 bases and J by 1 base, with 14 bases between. The CDR3 covers 15 residues. The CDR3, as DNA: TGTGCCAGCAGTTTAGACAGGACCGGCACAGATACGCAGTATTTT. Translation gives CASSLDRTGTDTQYF.

As concerns this clonotype: This beta chain is off target for a library built for alpha chains, so its abundance means little. J is TRBJ2-1 and V is TRBV19; unclear D gene. From germline, CDR1 is LNHDA and CDR2 SQIVND (reference sequence). The length of the CDR3 is 13 residues. V shed 6 bases and J shed 4 bases, with 10 bases lying between them. The CDR3 DNA follows: TGTGCCAGTAGCCTACGTGGTTACAATGAGCAGTTCTTC. This encodes CASSLRGYNEQFF.

This clonotype is large in the sample. This beta chain is an off-target read within a library intended for alpha chains, so its frequency means little. This chain uses TRBV24-1 with TRBJ2-6; D remains unclear. Germline CDR1 reads KGHDR; CDR2 reads SFDVKD. The CDR3 spans 15 residues. Trimming took off 3 bases at V and 1 base at J, with 6 bases between the two ends. The CDR3 region is CATSDRQSGANVLTF. The CDR3 coding sequence is TGTGCCACCAGTGATAGGCAATCTGGGGCCAACGTCCTGACTTTC.

Turning to this clonotype: For a library built for alpha chains, this beta chain is a stray read; little rests on its size. The CDR3 DNA is TGTGCCAGCAGTTTATTGCTTTCCGGGGAGCTGTTTTTT. Translation: CASSLLLSGELFF. This chain connects TRBV12-3 or TRBV12-4 to TRBJ2-2; D is unresolved. This CDR3 contains 13 residues. V lost 2 bases and J lost 6, with 7 bases in between.

In the case of this clonotype: Because this beta chain is a stray read in a library intended to capture alpha chains, its abundance should not be given much weight. This chain uses TRBV9 with TRBJ2-3, with 14 bases lining up with TRBD2. The CDR3 runs to 19 residues. With 0 bases clipped from V and 0 bases from J, the junction kept 6 bases outside the gene matches. Looked up from germline, CDR1 is SGDLS and CDR2 is YYNGEE. The CDR3 reads CASSVAGTSGGLSTDTQYF. Here the CDR3 DNA reads TGTGCCAGCAGCGTAGCAGGGACTAGCGGGGGCCTTAGCACAGATACGCAGTATTTT.

Remarks on this clonotype: This beta chain came through as a stray read in a library set up for alpha chains, and its size says little. The chain carries TRBV6-2 or TRBV6-3 and TRBJ2-2; D remains unclear. Trimming pared 5 bases from V and 5 bases from J, leaving 3 bases between. Germline V CDR1 and CDR2: MNHEY, SVGEGT. This CDR3 contains 11 residues. This chain's CDR3 is CASSKTGELFF. In DNA form, the CDR3 reads TGTGCCAGCAGTAAAACCGGGGAGCTGTTTTTT.

By proportion, this clonotype is large. The library was prepared for alpha chains; this beta chain is a stray read, so its frequency means little. The chain couples TRBV7-2 to TRBJ2-5; 9 nucleotides line up with TRBD2. After removal of 5 bases from V and 5 bases from J, the junction contained 3 bases not matched to a gene. From germline, CDR1 is SGHTA and CDR2 FQGNSA. CDR3 length: 13 residues. The CDR3 DNA is TGTGCCAGCAGCCAACTAGCGGGCGAGACCCAGTACTTC. Translated, it gives CASSQLAGETQYF.

This clonotype showed up just a few times. This beta chain turned up in a library designed for alpha chains; as an off-target read, its abundance says little. This rearrangement joins TRBV24-1 to TRBJ1-5; D call uncertain. Germline loops: CDR1 KGHDR, CDR2 SFDVKD. The CDR3 length is 14 residues. V was pared by 0 bases and J by 3 bases, with 5 bases between. CDR3 in amino acids: CATSDLSINQPQHF. The CDR3 DNA sequence: TGTGCCACCAGTGATTTGAGTATCAATCAGCCCCAGCATTTT.

This clonotype came up a few times. This beta chain lies outside the target of a library built for alpha chains; its clone size means little. This chain connects TRBV30 to TRBJ2-5; 10 positions match TRBD1. V lost 3 bases to trimming and J lost 1 base; unmatched junction nucleotides: 8. Germline V CDR1 and CDR2: GTSNPN, SVGIG (reference sequence). CDR3 length: 16 amino acids. The CDR3 nucleotides read TGTGCCTGGAGCGGATCCGGGACAGGGGTCCAAGAGACCCAGTACTTC. Its protein is CAWSGSGTGVQETQYF.

Judged by abundance, this clonotype is large. This beta chain is an unintended read in a library built for alpha chains; its size means little. The chain is built from TRBV19 and TRBJ2-1, with TRBD1 matching 12 bases. The CDR3 is made up of 15 amino acids. Per germline, CDR1 LNHDA and CDR2 SQIVND (reference sequence). The trim removed 1 base at V and 9 bases at J, leaving 4 bases unmatched. CDR3 amino acids: CASSIGGTGGVEQFF. In DNA form, the CDR3 reads TGTGCCAGTAGTATAGGGGGGACAGGGGGCGTTGAGCAGTTCTTC.

This clonotype is deemed large. An end of the junction does not agree with germline; a read error may underlie this. This beta chain is an off-target read within a library intended for alpha chains, so its frequency means little. This CDR3 reads CASSNSGGSWDEQVF. The CDR3 DNA is TGCGCCAGCAGCAATAGCGGGGGGTCCTGGGATGAGCAGGTCTTC. The rearrangement joins TRBV4-3 to TRBJ2-1; 10 bases align to TRBD2. This CDR3 contains 15 residues. Germline CDR1 is LGHNA and CDR2 is YSLEER.

This clonotype is large (0.1 to 1%) by share. With the library built for alpha chains, this beta chain is off target and its frequency is not meaningful. The chain is built from TRBV6-2 or TRBV6-3 and TRBJ2-3; tentative D call: TRBD1 (6 bases). Trimming cost V 6 bases and J 2 bases, with 18 bases left between them. CDR1 is MNHEY and CDR2 is SVGEGT in the germline V gene. This CDR3 is built from 16 residues. DNA of the CDR3: TGTGCCAGCAGCCGCGGACAGACCCAGATCACAGATACGCAGTATTTT. The encoded protein is CASSRGQTQITDTQYF.

This clonotype was seen a single time. Since the library was made to target alpha chains, this beta chain is a stray read and its abundance is not meaningful. The rearrangement uses TRBV6-6 and TRBJ1-2; D might be TRBD1 (5 bases). V shed 7 bases and J shed 10 bases, with 16 bases lying between them. Per the germline V gene, CDR1 is MNHNY and CDR2 is SVGAGI (reference sequence). The CDR3 runs to 12 residues. CDR3 DNA sequence: TGTGCCAGCAATATCGGCGGAGGGGACTACACCTTC. Its protein is CASNIGGGDYTF.

This clonotype appeared a few times. This beta chain represents an off-target read in a library built for alpha chains; its size is of limited meaning. V and J are TRBV15 and TRBJ2-7, with TRBD2 identical over 7 bases. V shed 0 bases, J shed 3 bases, and the junction held 5 bases outside the gene matches. This CDR3 has 15 amino acids. Germline CDR1 is LNHNV and CDR2 is YYDKDF (reference sequence). The CDR3 here is CATSRDGTKYYEQYF. CDR3 DNA sequence: TGTGCCACCAGCAGAGATGGGACTAAATACTACGAGCAGTACTTC.

This clonotype is medium-sized. This beta chain is an unintended read in a library built for alpha chains; its size means little. The V gene is TRBV24-1, the J gene TRBJ2-3, with 10 bases identical to TRBD2. Germline V gene data show CDR1 as KGHDR and CDR2 as SFDVKD. The CDR3 spans 18 residues. Trimming took 0 bases from V and 8 from J; bases not matched to a gene: 13. The CDR3 loop is CATSDLASGSARSGTQYF. In DNA form, the CDR3 reads TGTGCCACCAGTGATTTGGCTAGCGGGAGTGCTCGGTCGGGTACGCAGTATTTT.

This clonotype is categorized as large (0.1 to 1%). With the library built for alpha chains, this beta chain is off target and its frequency is not meaningful. The chain carries TRBV6-5 and TRBJ2-7, with D unresolved. The V gene lost 2 bases and the J gene lost 3 bases, with 8 bases spanning the gap. The CDR3 is made up of 13 amino acids. Per germline, CDR1 MNHEY and CDR2 SVGAGI. The CDR3: CASSYNGNYEQYF. The CDR3 DNA sequence: TGTGCCAGCAGTTACAACGGCAACTACGAGCAGTACTTC.

Concerning this clonotype itself: This beta chain is an off-target read within a library intended for alpha chains, so its frequency means little. The DNA of the CDR3 is TGTGCCAGCAGTCTCCGGGTTAATAATGAGCAGTTCTTC. This gives the protein CASSLRVNNEQFF. The J gene is TRBJ2-1, the V gene TRBV25-1; D gene unclear. The CDR3 runs 13 residues. The V end was cut by 5 bases, the J end by 7 bases, with 12 bases between. Germline V gene sequence: CDR1 MGHDK, CDR2 SYGVNS.

This clonotype is large (0.1 to 1%). The library was built for alpha chains, so this beta chain is an off-target read and its size means little. CDR3 DNA: TGTGCCAGCAGTTTAGAGCTAGCGGACCCATCATACAATGAGCAGTTCTTC. Translated, it gives CASSLELADPSYNEQFF. The chain links TRBV12-3 or TRBV12-4 to TRBJ2-1; TRBD2 agrees at 7 bases. V lost 1 base and J lost 4; bases outside the gene matches: 10. The CDR3 covers 17 residues.

This clonotype is categorized as large. This beta chain lies outside the target of a library built for alpha chains; its clone size means little. V gene TRBV7-9 combines with J gene TRBJ1-1; D not certain. Germline V gives CDR1 SEHNR, CDR2 FQNEAQ (reference sequence). The CDR3 is 15 residues long. The germline V and J ends were trimmed by 6 bases and 0 bases, with 14 bases remaining between them. CDR3 in DNA: TGTGCCAGCAGGTTGACGGCAGCCCTGAACACTGAAGCTTTCTTT. Amino acids: CASRLTAALNTEAFF.

This clonotype is medium-sized. This beta chain is a stray sequence in a library constructed for alpha chains; its clone size is not meaningful. The V call is TRBV18, the J call TRBJ1-5; possible D gene TRBD1, 6 bases. Germline CDR1 and CDR2: KGHSH and LQKENI. The CDR3 totals 14 residues. Trimming removed 4 bases from V and 6 bases from J, with 13 bases in between. The CDR3: CASSQGEDGQPQHF. In DNA, the CDR3 is TGTGCCAGCTCACAGGGGGAGGACGGTCAGCCCCAGCATTTT.

This clonotype was detected only a few times. This beta chain is a stray sequence in a library constructed for alpha chains; its clone size is not meaningful. The chain has TRBV5-1 and TRBJ2-1, with D perhaps being TRBD1 or TRBD2 (6 bases each). V was pared by 1 base and J by 6 bases, with 14 bases between. Germline V gene lookup returns CDR1 SGHRS and CDR2 YFSETQ. This CDR3 spans 15 amino acids. CDR3 in DNA: TGCGCCAGCAGCTTGATAAGGTCGGGGGCCAATGAGCAGTTCTTC. Translated, it gives CASSLIRSGANEQFF.

This clonotype has just a few counts. The library was designed around alpha chains, so this beta chain is a stray read whose abundance carries little weight. The chain has TRBV2 and TRBJ2-5; D is unclear. Germline V gives CDR1 SNHLY, CDR2 FYNNEI. The CDR3 has 11 amino acids. V dropped 7 bases and J dropped 3 bases, with 6 bases sitting between them. The chain's CDR3 is CASIREETQYF. CDR3 bases: TGTGCCAGCATTCGTGAAGAGACCCAGTACTTC.

There are a few counts of this clonotype. This beta chain slipped into a library made for alpha chains as a stray read, so its size is not meaningful. The rearrangement links TRBV6-2 or TRBV6-3 to TRBJ2-5, with D possibly being TRBD2 (6 bases). This CDR3 spans 14 amino acids. Trimming pared 6 bases from V and 5 bases from J, leaving 16 bases between. CDR1 is MNHEY, CDR2 SVGEGT, per germline. CDR3 bases: TGTGCCAGCAGCGTAGCGGAACTTGGGGAGACCCAGTACTTC. It codes for CASSVAELGETQYF.

This clonotype was found a few times. This beta chain is an off-target read within a library intended for alpha chains, so its frequency means little. The chain recombines TRBV7-2 with TRBJ2-7; 9 bases are shared with TRBD1. The length of the CDR3 is 15 residues. Per germline, CDR1 SGHTA and CDR2 FQGNSA. V shed 3 bases, J shed 3 bases, and the junction held 6 bases outside the gene matches. The DNA for the CDR3 is TGTGCCAGCAGCTTGACAGGGGGGATGTACTACGAGCAGTACTTC. Encoded protein: CASSLTGGMYYEQYF.